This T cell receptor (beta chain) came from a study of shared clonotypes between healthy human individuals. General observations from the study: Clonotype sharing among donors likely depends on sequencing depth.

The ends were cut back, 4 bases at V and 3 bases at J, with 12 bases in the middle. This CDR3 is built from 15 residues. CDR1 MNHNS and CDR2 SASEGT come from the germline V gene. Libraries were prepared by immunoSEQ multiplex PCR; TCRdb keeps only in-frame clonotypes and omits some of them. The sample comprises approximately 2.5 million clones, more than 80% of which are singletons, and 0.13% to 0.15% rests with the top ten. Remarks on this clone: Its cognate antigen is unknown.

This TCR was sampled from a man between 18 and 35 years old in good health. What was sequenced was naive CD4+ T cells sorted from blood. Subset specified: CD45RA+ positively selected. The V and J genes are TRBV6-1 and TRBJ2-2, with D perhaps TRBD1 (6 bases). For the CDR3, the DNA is TGTGCCAGCAGTGTTGAAACAGGGTACACCGGGGAGCTGTTTTTT. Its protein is CASSVETGYTGELFF.